Detailed here is one T cell receptor beta chain. The sample is drawn from a study of blood T cell repertoires in COVID-19. Study overall: Sites across the United States, Italy and Spain contributed samples from acute and convalescent COVID-19. PBMCs, B-cell-depleted T cells, or T cells provided the cDNA or gDNA that made up the material.

Authors' data handling: Amplification from reference gene primers served as the basis for estimated nucleated cell counts. Only in-frame clones appear in the TCRdb table, and some are missing; sequencing was by immunoSEQ multiplex PCR. D and trimming come from the DNA, and the V and J calls and clone size come from that table. The repertoire has 250,000 to 350,000 clones, about nine tenths of them found once; the top ten carry around 2.2%. Material for sequencing was peripheral blood. This TCR was sampled from a woman aged 45-59 years who had recovered from COVID-19.

As DNA, the CDR3 is TGCGCCAGCAGCCGAGGACTAGCGGGGACCGGATACAATGAGCAGTTCTTC. Amino acids: CASSRGLAGTGYNEQFF. The gene calls are TRBV4-3 and TRBJ2-1, with TRBD2 identical over 12 bases. There are 17 residues in the CDR3. Germline CDR1 LGHNA, CDR2 YSLEER. After removal of 4 bases from V and 4 bases from J, the junction contained 8 bases not matched to a gene.